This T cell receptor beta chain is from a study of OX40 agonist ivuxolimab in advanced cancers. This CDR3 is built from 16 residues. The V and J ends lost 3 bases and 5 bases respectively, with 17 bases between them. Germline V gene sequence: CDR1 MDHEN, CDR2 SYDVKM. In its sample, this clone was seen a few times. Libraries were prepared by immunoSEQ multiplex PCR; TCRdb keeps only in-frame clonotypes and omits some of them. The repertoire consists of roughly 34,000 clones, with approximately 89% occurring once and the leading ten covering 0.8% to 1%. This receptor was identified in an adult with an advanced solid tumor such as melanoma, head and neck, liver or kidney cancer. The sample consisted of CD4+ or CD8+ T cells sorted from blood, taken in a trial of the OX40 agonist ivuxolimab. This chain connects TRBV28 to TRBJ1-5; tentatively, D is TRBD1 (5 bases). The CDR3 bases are TGTGCCAGCAGTTTGGTGCAGGGTGGTCCGTATCAGCCCCAGCATTTT. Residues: CASSLVQGGPYQPQHF.